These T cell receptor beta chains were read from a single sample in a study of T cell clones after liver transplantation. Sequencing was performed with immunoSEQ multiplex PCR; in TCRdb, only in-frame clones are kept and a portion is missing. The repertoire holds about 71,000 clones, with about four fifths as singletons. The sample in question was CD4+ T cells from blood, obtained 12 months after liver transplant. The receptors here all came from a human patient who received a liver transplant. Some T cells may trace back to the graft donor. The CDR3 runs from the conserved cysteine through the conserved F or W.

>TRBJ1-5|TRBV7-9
CASSLQGNQPQHF
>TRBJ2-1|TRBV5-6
CASRNSGGNEQFF
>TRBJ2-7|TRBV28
CASSSQGLAGALYEQYF
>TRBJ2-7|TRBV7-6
CASSLGPPQGSSTYEQYF
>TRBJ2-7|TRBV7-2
CASSFPSGYEQYF
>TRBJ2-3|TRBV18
CASSPPSRLRTDTQYF
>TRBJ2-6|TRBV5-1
CASSLPALSGANVLTF
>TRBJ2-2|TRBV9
CASSPILDTGELFF
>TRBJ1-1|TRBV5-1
CASSLGRGDTEAFF
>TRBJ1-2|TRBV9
CASSVRDRGRESYGYTF
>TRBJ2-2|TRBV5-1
CASSLGTANTGELFF
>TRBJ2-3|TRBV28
CATLTGPKGTDTQYF
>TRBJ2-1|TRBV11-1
CASSLGGTGGFNEQFF
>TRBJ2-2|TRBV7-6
CASSSGLSANTGELFF
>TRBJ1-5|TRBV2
CASSEQGVGNQPQHF
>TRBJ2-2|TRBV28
CASSRTGNTGELFF
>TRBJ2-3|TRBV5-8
CASSPGGLAGGTQYF
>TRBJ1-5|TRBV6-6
CASSYSPGSNQPQHF
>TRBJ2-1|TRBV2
CASSLDRDDNEQFF
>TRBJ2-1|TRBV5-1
CASSLGRVVGYEQFF
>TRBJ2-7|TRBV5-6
CASSLGPNSYEQYF
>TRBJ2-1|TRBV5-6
CASSLMGGRYNEQFF
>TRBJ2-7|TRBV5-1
CASSFQGGVNYEQYF
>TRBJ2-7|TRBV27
CASSSPGIGMDEQYF
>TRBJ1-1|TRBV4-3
CASSQGADGTLRAFF
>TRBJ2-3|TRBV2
CASRTRRELTDTQYF
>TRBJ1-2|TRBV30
CAWRQLYGYTF
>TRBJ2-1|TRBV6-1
CASSEMSVVNEQFF
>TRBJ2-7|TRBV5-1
CASSLDMLAGGHEQYF